The 29 T cell receptor beta chains below all came from one sample that was sequenced in a study of control samples from healthy donors and cancer patients. TCRdb's table, derived via immunoSEQ multiplex PCR, lists solely in-frame clones and lacks some. Found here are around 92,000 clones, 82% of them singletons; the top ten hold roughly 2%. Sequenced material: blood. These receptor sequences come from a man aged 55 to 69 in good health.

This clone is a singleton in its sample. V and J are TRBV28 and TRBJ1-5; weak D call: TRBD1 (5 bases). V lost 1 base and J 4 bases, leaving 20 bases between the germline ends. Germline-derived CDR1 and CDR2 are MDHEN and SYDVKM. CDR3 length equals 18 residues. Here the CDR3 DNA reads TGTGCCAGCAGTTTATTGGTCATGGCCAGGGCGGGAAATCAGCCCCAGCATTTT. Protein product: CASSLLVMARAGNQPQHF.

The chain couples TRBV2 to TRBJ1-2; D might be TRBD1 (6 bases). Trimming took off 5 bases at V and 6 bases at J, with 10 bases between the two ends. Germline CDR1 is SNHLY and CDR2 is FYNNEI. The CDR3 is 12 residues long. CDR3 DNA sequence: TGTGCCAGCAGTATTACAGGGAATGGCTACACCTTC. Amino acid sequence: CASSITGNGYTF.

This clone was found once. The rearrangement uses TRBV5-1 and TRBJ2-1; the match to TRBD1 covers 9 bases. CDR3 size: 14 residues. V gave up 2 bases and J gave up 8 bases; unmatched junction bases: 5. Per the germline V gene, CDR1 is SGHRS and CDR2 is YFSETQ. The CDR3 here is CASSFDRGTDEQFF. CDR3 in DNA: TGCGCCAGCAGCTTTGACAGGGGGACGGATGAGCAGTTCTTC.

The J gene is TRBJ1-1, the V gene TRBV7-9, with D possibly matching TRBD1 (5 bases). Deletions cut 0 bases from V and 5 bases from J, with 7 bases between. The germline CDR1 and CDR2 sequences are SEHNR and FQNEAQ (reference sequence). This CDR3 is 13 amino acids long. DNA for the CDR3: TGTGCCAGCAGCTTAGCCGAGGGGACTGAAGCTTTCTTT. Translated, it gives CASSLAEGTEAFF.

This clone was found a few times. The J gene is TRBJ1-5, the V gene TRBV4-1, with D maybe TRBD1 (5 bases). This CDR3 spans 15 amino acids. V gave up 3 bases and J gave up 7 bases, with 16 bases separating them. The germline gives CDR1 MGHRA, CDR2 YSYEKL. This chain's CDR3 is CASSHVRDGNQPQHF. The CDR3 DNA is TGCGCCAGCAGCCACGTCCGGGACGGGAACCAGCCCCAGCATTTT.

This clone turned up a few times. The same CDR3 arises from other DNA sequences in this sample as well. V and J are TRBV27 and TRBJ1-6; no definite D call. The germline CDR1 and CDR2 sequences are MNHEY and SMNVEV (reference sequence). This CDR3 is 15 amino acids long. V was shortened by 2 bases and J by 0 bases, with 5 bases between the two germline ends. The CDR3 is CASSLAGSYNSPLHF. The CDR3 nucleotides are TGTGCCAGCAGTTTAGCAGGCTCCTATAATTCACCCCTCCACTTT.

This chain joins TRBV6-5 and TRBJ2-3; unclear D gene. V shed 5 bases and J shed 4 bases, with 4 bases lying between them. This CDR3 has 11 residues. Germline V gives CDR1 MNHEY, CDR2 SVGAGI. CDR3 sequence (DNA): TGTGCCAGCAGTCGGGCAGATACGCAGTATTTT. It codes for CASSRADTQYF.

The CDR3 DNA sequence: TGTGCCTGGACCTGGGGGGGGGCAACTAATGAAAAACTGTTTTTT. Encoded protein: CAWTWGGATNEKLFF. This chain links TRBV30 with TRBJ1-4; D perhaps matches TRBD1 (5 bases). This CDR3 is 15 amino acids long. CDR1 is GTSNPN, CDR2 SVGIG, per germline (reference sequence). Trimming stripped 4 bases from V and 0 bases from J, with 12 bases between.

This chain links TRBV5-1 with TRBJ2-7; possibly TRBD1 for D (6 bases). CDR1 and CDR2 (germline): SGHRS, YFSETQ. CDR3 size: 15 residues. V gave up 3 bases and J gave up 7 bases, with 20 bases separating them. The CDR3 protein is CASSSRQDDLVEQYF. For the CDR3, the DNA is TGCGCCAGCAGCTCAAGACAGGACGACCTTGTGGAGCAGTACTTC.

This chain links TRBV5-8 with TRBJ2-5, with D unclear. The germline V gene has CDR1 SGHTS and CDR2 YDEGEE. The CDR3 totals 14 residues. V dropped 2 bases and J dropped 5 bases, with 13 bases sitting between them. CDR3 in DNA: TGTGCCAGCAGCTTAAGCCTCCACGGGGAGACCCAGTACTTC. As protein: CASSLSLHGETQYF.

This clone is a singleton in its sample. This chain uses TRBV30 with TRBJ1-2, with D hard to call. From germline, CDR1 is GTSNPN and CDR2 SVGIG (reference sequence). The CDR3 covers 16 residues. The V end was cut by 1 base, the J end by 6 bases, with 21 bases between. The CDR3 nucleotides are TGTGCCTGGAGTGCCTACTCGACGGTCCCTTATAATGGCTACACCTTC. This codes for CAWSAYSTVPYNGYTF.

The J gene is TRBJ1-1, the V gene TRBV7-9; D call uncertain. The CDR3 loop spans 13 amino acids. With 5 bases removed from V and 7 bases from J, the gap between germline ends came to 14 bases. Germline V gene lookup returns CDR1 SEHNR and CDR2 FQNEAQ (reference sequence). The CDR3 region is CASSRIGELEAFF. The CDR3 bases are TGTGCCAGCAGCCGAATTGGTGAACTTGAAGCTTTCTTT.

V usage is TRBV6-6 and J usage is TRBJ1-2; 7 nucleotides align to TRBD1. Germline V gene lookup returns CDR1 MNHNY and CDR2 SVGAGI (reference sequence). The V and J ends lost 7 bases and 2 bases, in that order; junction bases with no gene match: 7. This CDR3 comprises 14 residues. CDR3 protein: CASIAQTGNYGYTF. CDR3 DNA: TGTGCCAGCATTGCACAGACAGGGAACTATGGCTACACCTTC.

The chain is built from TRBV2 and TRBJ2-7, with 10 bases lining up with TRBD1. This CDR3 has 13 residues. Germline V gives CDR1 SNHLY, CDR2 FYNNEI. V shed 7 bases, J shed 5 bases, and the junction held 5 bases outside the gene matches. The CDR3, as DNA: TGTGCCAGCACCGGGACAGGGGAAAACGAGCAGTACTTC. Translating gives CASTGTGENEQYF.

The CDR3 protein is CASSYSSGSSYEQYF. DNA of the CDR3: TGTGCCAGCAGTTACTCTAGCGGGAGCTCCTACGAGCAGTACTTC. This chain uses TRBV6-5 with TRBJ2-7, with TRBD2 identical over 9 bases. CDR1 and CDR2 from the germline V gene are MNHEY and SVGAGI. CDR3 length: 15 residues. V was clipped by 0 bases and J by 0 bases; unmatched bases: 0.

The gene calls are TRBV30 and TRBJ2-1, with 13 bases fitting TRBD2. V dropped 3 bases and J dropped 7; count of bases not matched to a gene: 6. Germline CDR1 and CDR2: GTSNPN and SVGIG (reference sequence). CDR3 length: 15 residues. CDR3 in DNA: TGTGCCTGGAGGGACCCGGGACTAGCGGGGAATGAGCAGTTCTTC. Translation gives CAWRDPGLAGNEQFF.

This clone was counted between two and nine times. The chain couples TRBV6-5 to TRBJ1-4, with TRBD1 as a possible D gene (5 bases). Trimming left V 7 bases short and J 7 bases short, with 13 bases between. This CDR3 is built from 13 residues. Germline V CDR1 and CDR2: MNHEY, SVGAGI. The CDR3 DNA reads as TGTGCCAGCACCGGGGCTCTAGGTGAAAAACTGTTTTTT. Translated, it gives CASTGALGEKLFF.

This rearrangement joins TRBV5-4 to TRBJ2-5; D is perhaps TRBD1 (6 bases). CDR3 size: 16 residues. CDR1 is SGHNT and CDR2 is YYREEE in the germline V gene (reference sequence). Trimming took off 4 bases at V and 2 bases at J, with 18 bases between the two ends. Here the CDR3 DNA reads TGTGCCAGCAGCCGCTATATAACAGGGCTACAAGAGACCCAGTACTTC. It translates to CASSRYITGLQETQYF.

This chain links TRBV27 with TRBJ1-2; 10 bases line up with TRBD1. V lost 0 bases, J lost 0 bases, and 4 bases stayed unmatched. Germline CDR1 reads MNHEY; CDR2 reads SMNVEV (reference sequence). This CDR3 spans 17 amino acids. For the CDR3, the DNA is TGTGCCAGCAGTTTATCGGGGACAGGGGTTGCTAACTATGGCTACACCTTC. It codes for CASSLSGTGVANYGYTF.

The chain has TRBV5-4 and TRBJ1-4; 8 positions match TRBD1. V dropped 4 bases and J dropped 7; count of bases not matched to a gene: 6. The CDR3 is made up of 14 amino acids. The V gene's germline CDR1 is SGHNT and CDR2 YYREEE (reference sequence). The CDR3 loop is CASSGGQGGEKLFF. CDR3 DNA sequence: TGTGCCAGCAGCGGCGGACAGGGAGGTGAAAAACTGTTTTTT.

This chain links TRBV6-2 or TRBV6-3 with TRBJ2-7; TRBD2 matches 16 bases. After removal of 0 bases from V and 5 bases from J, the junction contained 7 bases not matched to a gene. This CDR3 spans 18 amino acids. Germline values: CDR1 MNHEY, CDR2 SVGEGT. CDR3 amino acids: CASSYSGLAGGPLDEQYF. In DNA, the CDR3 is TGTGCCAGCAGTTACTCGGGACTAGCGGGAGGGCCTCTGGACGAGCAGTACTTC.

V and J are TRBV28 and TRBJ2-1; D ambiguous. Germline V gene data show CDR1 as MDHEN and CDR2 as SYDVKM. This CDR3 has 18 amino acids. Trimming removed 2 bases at V and 2 bases at J, with 19 bases between. The CDR3 reads CASSLPSVAGETYNEQFF. CDR3 bases: TGTGCCAGCAGTTTACCAAGTGTAGCCGGAGAGACCTACAATGAGCAGTTCTTC.

This chain links TRBV7-3 with TRBJ2-1; D remains ambiguous. Deletions cut 1 base from V and 0 bases from J, with 10 bases between. This CDR3 has 16 amino acids. Germline-derived CDR1 and CDR2 are SGHTA and FQGTGA. This CDR3 reads CASSLNVASSYNEQFF. The CDR3, as DNA: TGTGCCAGCAGCTTAAACGTTGCTAGCTCCTACAATGAGCAGTTCTTC.

This chain joins TRBV7-8 and TRBJ2-4; D is uncertain. The V gene lost 7 bases and the J gene lost 5 bases, with 15 bases spanning the gap. This CDR3 has 14 amino acids. Germline V gives CDR1 SGHVS, CDR2 FQNEAQ. CDR3 bases: TGTGCCAGCAACCAGGAATGGAGCGAAAACATTCAGTACTTC. Translating gives CASNQEWSENIQYF.

This chain joins TRBV30 and TRBJ1-6, with a tentative D call TRBD1 (5 bases). Germline V gene data show CDR1 as GTSNPN and CDR2 as SVGIG (reference sequence). The CDR3 is 13 residues long. V lost 4 bases and J lost 10, with 14 bases in between. The CDR3 loop is CAWMGRVDSPLHF. CDR3 sequence (DNA): TGTGCCTGGATGGGCAGGGTAGACTCACCCCTCCACTTT.

The chain carries TRBV12-3 or TRBV12-4 and TRBJ2-5; the D is unclear. Trimming cost V 2 bases and J 4 bases, with 2 bases left between them. The CDR3 spans 11 residues. CDR3: CASSLTETQYF. The CDR3 DNA sequence: TGTGCCAGCAGTTTAACAGAGACCCAGTACTTC.

The chain has TRBV6-5 and TRBJ2-2, with D perhaps TRBD1 (5 bases). The germline CDR1 and CDR2 sequences are MNHEY and SVGAGI. This CDR3 contains 15 residues. V lost 3 bases to trimming and J lost 5 bases, with 13 bases between them. CDR3 sequence: CASSYQGTSTGELFF. The CDR3 DNA reads as TGTGCCAGCAGTTATCAGGGAACCTCTACCGGGGAGCTGTTTTTT.

The chain recombines TRBV5-6 with TRBJ1-2; TRBD1 aligns across 9 bases. CDR3 length: 14 amino acids. V trimming: 2 bases; J trimming: 6 bases; junction bases outside the gene matches: 5. The germline V gene encodes CDR1 SGHDT and CDR2 YYEEEE. The CDR3 sequence is CASSLHGTGNGYTF. CDR3 in DNA: TGTGCCAGCAGCTTACATGGGACAGGGAATGGCTACACCTTC.

Points on this clone: Mismatch with germline at one junction end may stem from a read error. The gene calls are TRBV5-4 and TRBJ1-3, with a weak D call TRBD1 (5 bases). The CDR3 length is 12 residues. CDR1 is SGHNT, CDR2 YYREEE, per germline (reference sequence). CDR3 DNA sequence: TGTGCCAGCAGCCTCCAGCCGGGACTCCTTAATTTT. Protein sequence: CASSLQPGLLNF.